A selection of T cell receptor beta chains follows, all from one sample in a study of a mutant IDH1 vaccine in newly diagnosed glioma. TCRdb's table, derived via immunoSEQ multiplex PCR, lists solely in-frame clones and lacks some. This sample yields roughly 70,000 clones, of which about four fifths are seen a single time; around 8.2% belongs to the top ten. No antigen is known for these receptors. Material: PBMCs, obtained from a glioma patient whose treatment included an IDH1 peptide vaccine. The receptors stem from a woman between 50 and 59 years old with glioma. Both conserved end residues are part of each CDR3. D genes are given only for firm matches. Clone size appears in some rows only: once, few, many, or a class for an expanded clone.

>.|TRBV4-3|TRBJ1-1|TRBD1
CASSQDRGNTEAFF
TGCGCCAGCAGCCAGGACAGGGGAAACACTGAAGCTTTCTTT
>.|TRBV6-6|TRBJ1-1|.
CASSVDSYRDDTEAFF
TGTGCCAGCAGTGTTGACTCGTACAGGGATGACACTGAAGCTTTCTTT
>.|TRBV19|TRBJ1-6|.
CASRFGNSPLHF
TGTGCCAGTAGATTCGGGAATTCACCCCTCCACTTT
>.|TRBV6-1|TRBJ1-6|TRBD1
CASTWTGGNSPLHF
TGTGCCAGCACCTGGACAGGGGGTAATTCACCCCTCCACTTT
>.|TRBV6-5|TRBJ2-7|TRBD1
CASSRRQGYDEQYF
TGTGCCAGCAGTAGGAGACAGGGGTATGACGAGCAGTACTTC
>.|TRBV6-6|TRBJ1-2|TRBD1
CASTANQGDGYTF
TGTGCCAGCACCGCGAATCAGGGGGATGGCTACACCTTC
>once|TRBV27|TRBJ2-5|TRBD1
CASSAGTGSAETQYF
TGTGCCAGCAGTGCCGGGACAGGGTCGGCGGAGACCCAGTACTTC
>.|TRBV18|TRBJ2-7|.
CASSTRTPNEQYF
TGTGCCAGCTCAACGCGGACTCCGAACGAGCAGTACTTC
>once|TRBV19|TRBJ1-4|.
CASKQANEKLFF
TGTGCCAGCAAACAGGCTAATGAAAAACTGTTTTTT
>.|TRBV5-1|TRBJ2-1|.
CASSQGAASYNEQFF
TGCGCCAGCAGCCAAGGTGCGGCCTCCTACAATGAGCAGTTCTTC
>.|TRBV6-5|TRBJ1-2|.
CASIRPGPDRSYTF
TGTGCCAGCATCCGGCCGGGGCCCGATAGGAGCTACACCTTC
>.|TRBV27|TRBJ2-1|.
CATRLGRYNEQFF
TGTGCCACCCGTTTGGGGCGTTACAATGAGCAGTTCTTC
>.|TRBV9|TRBJ2-2|.
CASSAWWGRVNTGELFF
TGTGCCAGCAGCGCCTGGTGGGGGCGAGTGAACACCGGGGAGCTGTTTTTT
>.|TRBV6-4|TRBJ2-7|.
CASSGFRICYEQYF
TGTGCCAGCAGTGGTTTTAGGATCTGCTACGAGCAGTACTTC
>.|TRBV27|TRBJ1-5|TRBD1
CASRTGGYNQPQHF
TGTGCCAGCAGGACAGGGGGCTACAATCAGCCCCAGCATTTT
>.|TRBV7-2|TRBJ1-3|.
CASSLVGRGTGNTIYF
TGTGCCAGCAGCTTAGTTGGCAGGGGAACGGGAAACACCATATATTTT
>few|TRBV25-1|TRBJ1-1|.
CASSDGVRNTEAFF
TGTGCCAGCAGTGACGGGGTCAGAAACACTGAAGCTTTCTTT
>.|TRBV14|TRBJ1-2|.
CASSRDQSRGGYTF
TGTGCCAGCAGCCGGGATCAGTCGCGCGGGGGCTACACCTTC
>.|TRBV20-1|TRBJ1-1|.
CRVRADTEAFF
TGCAGGGTTAGGGCGGACACTGAAGCTTTCTTT
>once|TRBV2|TRBJ2-5|.
CASSEEWETQYF
TGTGCCAGCAGTGAAGAGTGGGAGACCCAGTACTTC
>.|TRBV9|TRBJ2-2|TRBD1
CASSVDPGGVLDTGELFF
TGTGCCAGCAGCGTAGATCCAGGGGGCGTACTGGACACCGGGGAGCTGTTTTTT
>.|TRBV27|TRBJ2-1|.
CASSPLASIHNEQFF
TGTGCCAGCAGTCCCCTAGCGTCGATCCACAATGAGCAGTTCTTC
>.|TRBV9|TRBJ1-1|.
CASSFGLGTEAFF
TGTGCCAGCAGCTTCGGGTTAGGCACTGAAGCTTTCTTT
>.|TRBV2|TRBJ1-2|TRBD1
CASSIQGIFGYTF
TGTGCCAGCAGTATACAGGGGATCTTTGGCTACACCTTC
>once|TRBV5-1|TRBJ1-2|TRBD1
CASSLDGTGHGYTF
TGCGCCAGCAGCTTGGACGGGACAGGGCATGGCTACACCTTC
>.|TRBV4-3|TRBJ2-3|TRBD2
CASSQDRGGPDTQYF
TGCGCCAGCAGCCAAGACCGGGGGGGCCCAGATACGCAGTATTTT
>.|TRBV5-1|TRBJ1-3|.
CASSLGQGNTIYF
TGCGCCAGCAGCTTGGGGCAGGGAAACACCATATATTTT
>.|TRBV18|TRBJ1-1|TRBD1
CASSPFGDRGQGEAFF
TGTGCCAGCTCACCTTTCGGGGACAGGGGGCAGGGTGAAGCTTTCTTT
>.|TRBV29-1|TRBJ2-2|.
CSVRQSTNTGELFF
TGCAGCGTTAGACAGAGTACGAACACCGGGGAGCTGTTTTTT
>.|TRBV7-8|TRBJ2-5|.
CASSPQTGAGETQYF
TGTGCCAGCAGCCCCCAGACCGGTGCGGGAGAGACCCAGTACTTC
>once|TRBV30|TRBJ1-2|.
CAWSDNLNSGYTF
TGTGCCTGGAGCGATAATCTTAATTCGGGCTACACCTTC
>.|TRBV5-1|TRBJ1-1|TRBD1
CASRVPGGSTEAFF
TGCGCCAGCAGGGTTCCAGGGGGAAGCACTGAAGCTTTCTTT
>few|TRBV5-6|TRBJ1-1|.
CASSLVDNTEAFF
TGTGCCAGCAGCTTGGTGGATAACACTGAAGCTTTCTTT
>.|TRBV6-5|TRBJ2-7|.
CASSSLGGLNYEQYF
TGTGCCAGCAGTTCCCTCGGGGGCCTCAATTACGAGCAGTACTTC
>few|TRBV4-2|TRBJ2-3|.
CASSQGMSAVDTQYF
TGTGCCAGCAGCCAAGGAATGTCAGCGGTAGATACGCAGTATTTT
>.|TRBV10-3|TRBJ2-1|.
CAINPDLNNEQFF
TGTGCCATCAATCCCGACTTGAACAATGAGCAGTTCTTC
>few|TRBV15|TRBJ1-1|.
CATSSNIDRAAEGAFF
TGTGCCACCAGCAGTAATATCGATCGGGCAGCGGAGGGAGCTTTCTTT
>once|TRBV27|TRBJ1-4|TRBD1
CASSPSRTGALYEKLFF
TGTGCCAGCAGCCCGTCCCGAACAGGGGCTCTCTACGAAAAACTGTTTTTT
>.|TRBV25-1|TRBJ1-3|.
CASSAGNTIYF
TGTGCCAGCAGTGCCGGAAACACCATATATTTT
>.|TRBV6-1|TRBJ2-5|TRBD2
CASSETSGGQETQYF
TGTGCCAGCAGTGAGACTAGCGGGGGGCAAGAGACCCAGTACTTC
>.|TRBV13|TRBJ1-2|.
CASSRSRGADGYTF
TGTGCCAGCAGCAGATCCAGAGGGGCCGATGGCTACACCTTC
>.|TRBV6-1|TRBJ1-1|.
CASRPLIVDTEAFF
TGTGCCAGCCGGCCCTTGATTGTGGACACTGAAGCTTTCTTT
>.|TRBV10-3|TRBJ1-5|.
CAGRTQGQPQHF
TGTGCCGGGAGGACTCAGGGTCAGCCCCAGCATTTT
>.|TRBV7-2|TRBJ1-2|TRBD1
CASSRDRGNYGYTF
TGTGCCAGCAGCCGGGACAGGGGAAACTATGGCTACACCTTC
>few|TRBV4-2|TRBJ1-2|.
CASSQEHRPEGYTF
TGTGCCAGCAGCCAAGAGCACAGGCCTGAAGGCTACACCTTC
>.|TRBV6-5|TRBJ2-7|TRBD1
CASIDRGSSEQYF
TGTGCCAGCATCGACAGGGGTTCTAGCGAGCAGTACTTC
>.|TRBV5-1|TRBJ2-1|.
CASSLVGGSGNEQFF
TGCGCCAGCAGCTTGGTTGGGGGGTCAGGCAATGAGCAGTTCTTC
>.|TRBV5-6|TRBJ1-6|TRBD1
CASSLAAGGSSYNSPLHF
TGTGCCAGCAGCTTGGCGGCAGGGGGAAGCTCCTATAATTCACCCCTCCACTTT
>.|TRBV2|TRBJ2-7|.
CASSLAEIYEQYF
TGTGCCAGCAGTCTCGCAGAGATTTACGAGCAGTACTTC
>.|TRBV9|TRBJ1-4|.
CASSAQQGPNEKLFF
TGTGCCAGCAGCGCACAACAGGGACCTAATGAAAAACTGTTTTTT
>.|TRBV7-2|TRBJ2-7|TRBD2
CASSLGGGTYEQYF
TGTGCCAGCAGCTTAGGCGGGGGTACCTACGAGCAGTACTTC
>.|TRBV6-5|TRBJ2-7|.
CASSYGGVEQYF
TGTGCCAGCAGTTACGGAGGGGTCGAGCAGTACTTC
>once|TRBV6-5|TRBJ1-1|.
CASSRPSMNTEAFF
TGTGCCAGCAGTCGCCCGAGCATGAACACTGAAGCTTTCTTT
>.|TRBV6-5|TRBJ2-7|TRBD1
CASNPTGGNNYEQYF
TGTGCCAGCAACCCTACAGGGGGCAACAACTACGAGCAGTACTTC
>.|TRBV13|TRBJ2-7|TRBD1
CASSLQGVSGEQYF
TGTGCCAGCAGCCTACAGGGGGTATCGGGCGAGCAGTACTTC
>.|TRBV29-1|TRBJ2-1|TRBD1
CSVLGQGNDEQFF
TGCAGCGTGTTGGGACAGGGCAACGATGAGCAGTTCTTC
>.|TRBV30|TRBJ2-3|TRBD2
CAWSPPAGRQYF
TGTGCCTGGAGTCCTCCAGCGGGGAGGCAGTATTTT
>.|TRBV4-3|TRBJ2-3|.
CASSQDVGRDSVLDTQYF
TGCGCCAGCAGCCAAGACGTGGGGAGGGACAGCGTCCTGGATACGCAGTATTTT
>few|TRBV7-9|TRBJ1-3|.
CASSLVSPGNTIYF
TGTGCCAGCAGCTTAGTTTCTCCTGGAAACACCATATATTTT